The rows below give T cell receptor beta chains drawn from one sample of a study of regulatory and conventional T cells in RAG deficiency. TCRdb's copy holds only in-frame clones and misses some; the assay was immunoSEQ multiplex PCR. Among about 20,000 clones listed, about 87% were seen once. These data were likewise used in another study, on regulatory T cells.

The sequenced sample consisted of Tregs sorted from blood. These receptors all stem from a human donor in good health. The CDR3 runs from the conserved cysteine through the conserved F or W. The D gene is left open where the match is weak. Size is omitted from some rows. Given values are once, few, many or a class for expanded clones.

v_gene	j_gene	abundance	d_gene	CDR3aa	CDR3nt
TRBV5-1	TRBJ1-3	.	.	CASSLVPGLDSGNTIYF	TGCGCCAGCAGCTTGGTTCCAGGACTCGACTCTGGAAACACCATATATTTT
TRBV6-6	TRBJ1-1	.	.	CASSPNTEAFF	TGTGCCAGCAGCCCTAACACTGAAGCTTTCTTT
TRBV15	TRBJ1-1	.	.	CATSREIQVEAFF	TGTGCCACCAGCAGAGAAATTCAGGTTGAAGCTTTCTTT
TRBV6-1	TRBJ1-4	.	.	CASSEDRGSNEKLFF	TGTGCCAGCAGTGAAGACCGGGGGTCTAATGAAAAACTGTTTTTT
TRBV5-3	TRBJ2-5	.	.	CASSSGTLKETQYF	TGTGCCAGCAGCTCCGGGACTCTTAAAGAGACCCAGTACTTC
TRBV5-6	TRBJ2-7	once	.	CASSSWDWRTYEQYF	TGTGCCAGCAGCTCCTGGGACTGGCGTACCTACGAGCAGTACTTC
TRBV5-4	TRBJ2-5	.	TRBD2	CASSLAGGSETQYF	TGTGCCAGCAGCTTGGCCGGGGGGTCGGAGACCCAGTACTTC
TRBV28	TRBJ1-5	.	.	CASSLWGGPQHF	TGTGCCAGCAGTTTGTGGGGAGGGCCCCAGCATTTT
TRBV7-3	TRBJ1-1	few	TRBD1	CASSLKGPTGSEAFF	TGTGCCAGCAGCTTAAAGGGACCGACAGGGTCTGAAGCTTTCTTT
TRBV5-1	TRBJ2-7	.	.	CASRSTRGGYEQYF	TGCGCCAGCAGATCCACGAGAGGCGGCTACGAGCAGTACTTC
TRBV10-3	TRBJ1-3	.	.	CAISERMGRQAISGNTIYF	TGTGCCATCAGTGAGAGGATGGGGAGGCAGGCGATCTCTGGAAACACCATATATTTT
TRBV10-1	TRBJ2-7	.	.	CASSLAGTYEQYF	TGCGCCAGCAGTCTCGCCGGAACCTACGAGCAGTACTTC
TRBV6-1	TRBJ2-1	.	TRBD2	CVGSGTGGLSEQFF	TGTGTCGGTTCCGGGACGGGAGGTCTAAGTGAGCAGTTCTTC
TRBV5-1	TRBJ2-2	.	TRBD1	CASSLEGGRTGELFF	TGCGCCAGCAGCTTGGAAGGGGGCCGCACCGGGGAGCTGTTTTTT
TRBV6-5	TRBJ1-4	.	.	CASSPPGMNEKLFF	TGTGCCAGCTCACCCCCAGGGATGAATGAAAAACTGTTTTTT
TRBV9	TRBJ2-1	.	.	CASSVEGRYYNEQFF	TGTGCCAGCAGCGTAGAGGGACGGTACTACAATGAGCAGTTCTTC
TRBV2	TRBJ1-6	.	.	CASQGSRSPLHF	TGTGCCAGTCAGGGATCTAGATCACCCCTCCACTTT
TRBV7-2	TRBJ1-3	.	.	CASSSGVYSGNTIYF	TGTGCCAGCAGCAGCGGGGTCTACTCTGGAAACACCATATATTTT
TRBV5-4	TRBJ2-6	.	.	CASRRDSGANVLTF	TGTGCCAGCAGGAGGGACTCTGGGGCCAACGTCCTGACTTTC
TRBV7-3	TRBJ2-4	.	TRBD2	CASSPNGLAGGNIQYF	TGTGCCAGCAGCCCTAATGGGCTAGCGGGGGGGAACATTCAGTACTTC
TRBV15	TRBJ1-2	.	.	CATSRPGTSLGYTF	TGTGCCACCAGCAGACCCGGGACATCCCTTGGCTACACCTTC
TRBV5-1	TRBJ2-6	.	.	CASSRQRAGANVLTF	TGCGCCAGCAGCCGTCAAAGGGCCGGGGCCAACGTCCTGACTTTC
TRBV5-8	TRBJ1-1	.	.	CASSLEGLWGIPEAFF	TGTGCCAGCAGCTTGGAGGGATTGTGGGGGATCCCTGAAGCTTTCTTT
TRBV6-5	TRBJ1-1	few	.	CASSYRPDGGTEAFF	TGTGCCAGCAGTTACCGACCGGATGGGGGCACTGAAGCTTTCTTT
TRBV9	TRBJ2-3	.	TRBD2	CASSPRLAGGLSADTQYF	TGTGCCAGCAGCCCCCGGCTAGCGGGGGGGCTAAGCGCAGATACGCAGTATTTT
TRBV29-1	TRBJ1-1	.	.	CSGGRGNTEAFF	TGCAGCGGGGGACGGGGGAACACTGAAGCTTTCTTT
TRBV7-9	TRBJ1-1	.	.	CASSLRTDTEAFF	TGTGCCAGCAGCTTGAGGACAGACACTGAAGCTTTCTTT
TRBV6-1	TRBJ2-7	.	.	CASRSPGRGYEQYF	TGTGCCAGCAGGTCCCCCGGACGAGGTTACGAGCAGTACTTC
TRBV19	TRBJ2-3	.	TRBD2	CASSIVASGGDTQYF	TGTGCCAGTAGTATAGTAGCTAGCGGGGGGGATACGCAGTATTTT